This record looks at one T cell receptor beta chain sequence and its context. Its antigen is not known. A much larger clone is a single base away; this may be a read error. These data are taken from a study of blood T cells in healthy people across ages. Every participating donor contributed about 10 milliliters of peripheral blood through a draw. Next came a second PCR, run for about 6 to 12 cycles, which used a sample-barcoded 5' primer along with a J-beta primer mix. Each CDR3 protein is one row after TCRdb ran MiXCR on the 5' RACE reads. The data hold 800,000 to 950,000 distinct CDR3 sequences, with around 36% observed a single time. Study conclusions and caveats: The study lacked donor CMV status, which possibly confounded expanded clonotype changes.

The sequence was obtained from a young man in good health. The sequencing sample was made of blood.

This chain's CDR3 is CAITRGQNYEQYF. CDR3 nucleotides: TGTGCCATCACTCGGGGACAGAACTACGAGCAGTACTTC. The chain uses TRBV10-3 and TRBJ2-7, with 7 bases lining up with TRBD1. The CDR3 length is 13 residues. V lost 7 bases, J lost 3 bases, and 6 bases stayed unmatched. CDR1 and CDR2 from the germline V gene are ENHRY and SYGVKD.